The TCR beta chain described here comes from a study of cytomegalovirus exposure and HLA in healthy donors. With regard to this clone: The antigen is undetermined.

The study, taken as a whole, reports: A later analysis found that most CMV-associated TCR beta chains appeared HLA-restricted. In all likelihood, a cluster of highly shared sequence variants was a sequencing artifact. In a later analysis, parvovirus B19, influenza, CMV and Epstein-Barr virus appeared linked to several top co-occurrence clusters.

The PCR made use of 60 Vbeta and 13 Jbeta primers. The repertoire was sequenced with immunoSEQ multiplex PCR; TCRdb's copy has only in-frame clones and lacks some. Here the sample spans around 230,000 clones, around 80% being singletons. CDR1 and CDR2 (germline): KGHSH, LQKENI. This CDR3 has 14 amino acids. Trimming cost V 3 bases and J 5 bases, with 11 bases left between them. The sequenced material came from PBMCs. The chain is built from TRBV18 and TRBJ1-5, with D uncertain. The sequence came from a boy between 10 and 17 years old in good health and CMV-seronegative. The CDR3 is CASSPDRDDQPQHF. CDR3 bases: TGTGCCAGCTCACCCGATCGGGATGATCAGCCCCAGCATTTT.